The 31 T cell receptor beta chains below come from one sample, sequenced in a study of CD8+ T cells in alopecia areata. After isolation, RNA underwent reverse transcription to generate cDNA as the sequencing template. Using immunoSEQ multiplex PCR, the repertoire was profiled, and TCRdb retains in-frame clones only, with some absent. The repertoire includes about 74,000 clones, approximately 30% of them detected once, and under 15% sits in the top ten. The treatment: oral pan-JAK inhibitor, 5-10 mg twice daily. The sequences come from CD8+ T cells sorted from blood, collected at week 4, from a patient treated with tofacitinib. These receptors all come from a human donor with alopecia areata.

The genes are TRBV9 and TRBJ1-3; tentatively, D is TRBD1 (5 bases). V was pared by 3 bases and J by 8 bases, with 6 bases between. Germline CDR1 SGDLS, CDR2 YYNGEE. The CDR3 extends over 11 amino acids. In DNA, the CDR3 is TGTGCCAGCAGCGGGGGCGACACCATATATTTT. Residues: CASSGGDTIYF.

The CDR3 protein is CASSLALREQYF. The CDR3 region has the DNA TGTGCCAGCAGCTTAGCGCTGCGGGAGCAGTACTTC. This chain links TRBV7-2 with TRBJ2-7; the D is unclear. V was cut by 0 bases and J by 7 bases, with 7 bases left in between. Germline values: CDR1 SGHTA, CDR2 FQGNSA. The CDR3 length is 12 residues.

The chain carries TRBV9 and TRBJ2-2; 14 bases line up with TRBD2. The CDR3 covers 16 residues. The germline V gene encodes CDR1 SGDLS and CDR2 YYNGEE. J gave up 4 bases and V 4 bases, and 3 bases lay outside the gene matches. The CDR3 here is CASSQGLAGATGELFF. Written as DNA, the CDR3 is TGTGCCAGCAGCCAGGGACTAGCGGGAGCCACCGGGGAGCTGTTTTTT.

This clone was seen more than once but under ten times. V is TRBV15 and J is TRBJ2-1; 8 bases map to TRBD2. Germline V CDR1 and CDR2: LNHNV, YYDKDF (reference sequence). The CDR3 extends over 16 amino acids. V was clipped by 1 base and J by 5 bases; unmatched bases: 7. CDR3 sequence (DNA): TGTGCCACCAGCAGAGGCGTGGCGGGAGGCGACAATGAGCAGTTCTTC. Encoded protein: CATSRGVAGGDNEQFF.

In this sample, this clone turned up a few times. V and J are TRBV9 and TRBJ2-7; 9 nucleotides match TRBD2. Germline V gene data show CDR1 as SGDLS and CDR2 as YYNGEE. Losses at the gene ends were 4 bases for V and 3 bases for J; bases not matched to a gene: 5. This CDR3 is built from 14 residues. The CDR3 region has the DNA TGTGCCAGCAGCTTATCTAGCGGGAACTACGAGCAGTACTTC. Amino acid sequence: CASSLSSGNYEQYF.

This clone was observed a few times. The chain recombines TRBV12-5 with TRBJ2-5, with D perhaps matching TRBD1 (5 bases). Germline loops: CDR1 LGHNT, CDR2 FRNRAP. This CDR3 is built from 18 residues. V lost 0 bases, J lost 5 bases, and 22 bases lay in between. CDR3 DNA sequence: TGTGCTAGTGGTTTGGTACTTGCCGACAGAGCCAAGGGGGAGACCCAGTACTTC. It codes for CASGLVLADRAKGETQYF.

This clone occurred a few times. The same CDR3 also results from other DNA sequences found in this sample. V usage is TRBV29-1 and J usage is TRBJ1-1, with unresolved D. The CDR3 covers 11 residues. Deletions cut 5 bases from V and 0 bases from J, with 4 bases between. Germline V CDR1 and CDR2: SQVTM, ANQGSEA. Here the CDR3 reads CSVSLNTEAFF. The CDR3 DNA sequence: TGCAGCGTTTCCTTGAACACTGAAGCTTTCTTT.

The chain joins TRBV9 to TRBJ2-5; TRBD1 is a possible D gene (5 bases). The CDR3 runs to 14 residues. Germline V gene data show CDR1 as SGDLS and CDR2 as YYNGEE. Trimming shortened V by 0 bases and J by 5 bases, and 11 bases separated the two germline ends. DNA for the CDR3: TGTGCCAGCAGCGTAGACAGGATGGCGGAGACCCAGTACTTC. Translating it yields CASSVDRMAETQYF.

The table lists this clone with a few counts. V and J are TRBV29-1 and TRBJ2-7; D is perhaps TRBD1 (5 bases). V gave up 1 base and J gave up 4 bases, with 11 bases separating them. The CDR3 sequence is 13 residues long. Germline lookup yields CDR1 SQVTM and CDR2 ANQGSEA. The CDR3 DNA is TGCAGCGTTGAAGTGGCAGGGAAATACGAGCAGTACTTC. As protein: CSVEVAGKYEQYF.

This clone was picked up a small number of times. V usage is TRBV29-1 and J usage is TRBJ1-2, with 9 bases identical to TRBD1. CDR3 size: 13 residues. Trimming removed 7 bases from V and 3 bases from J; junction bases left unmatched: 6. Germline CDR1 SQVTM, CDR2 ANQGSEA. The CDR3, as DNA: TGCAGCGCCCGGACAGGGGTAGACTATGGCTACACCTTC. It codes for CSARTGVDYGYTF.

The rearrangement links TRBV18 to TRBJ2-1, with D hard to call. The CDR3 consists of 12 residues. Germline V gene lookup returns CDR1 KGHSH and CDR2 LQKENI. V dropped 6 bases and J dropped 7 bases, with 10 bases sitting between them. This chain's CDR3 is CASSGSRNEQFF. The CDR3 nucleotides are TGTGCCAGCTCGGGTAGCAGGAATGAGCAGTTCTTC.

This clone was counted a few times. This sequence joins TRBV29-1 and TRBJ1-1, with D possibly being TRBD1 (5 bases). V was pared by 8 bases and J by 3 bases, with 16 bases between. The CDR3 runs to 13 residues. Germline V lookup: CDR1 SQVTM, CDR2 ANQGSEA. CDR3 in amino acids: CSSGAGRDTEAFF. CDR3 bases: TGCAGCTCTGGGGCAGGGAGGGACACTGAAGCTTTCTTT.

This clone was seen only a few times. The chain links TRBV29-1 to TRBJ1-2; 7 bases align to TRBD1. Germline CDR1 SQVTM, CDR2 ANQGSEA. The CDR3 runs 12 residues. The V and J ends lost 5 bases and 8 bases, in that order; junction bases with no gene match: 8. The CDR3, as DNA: TGCAGCGTTCCCCGACAGGGAAGCGGCTACACCTTC. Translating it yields CSVPRQGSGYTF. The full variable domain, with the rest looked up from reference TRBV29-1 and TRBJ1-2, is SAVISQKPSRDICQRGTSLTIQCQVDSQVTMMFWYRQQPGQSLTLIATANQGSEATYESGFVIDKFPISRPNLTFSTLTVSNMSPEDSSIYLCSVPRQGSGYTFGSGTRLTVV.

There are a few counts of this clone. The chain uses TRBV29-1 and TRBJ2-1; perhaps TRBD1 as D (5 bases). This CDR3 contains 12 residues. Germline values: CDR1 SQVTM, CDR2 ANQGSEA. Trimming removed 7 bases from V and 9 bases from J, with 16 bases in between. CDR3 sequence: CSGRAGISEQFF. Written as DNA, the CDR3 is TGCAGCGGCCGGGCAGGGATCAGTGAGCAGTTCTTC.

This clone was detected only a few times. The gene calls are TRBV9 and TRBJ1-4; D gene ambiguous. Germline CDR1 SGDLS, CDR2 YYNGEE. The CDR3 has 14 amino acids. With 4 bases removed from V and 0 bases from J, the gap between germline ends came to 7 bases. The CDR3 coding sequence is TGTGCCAGCAGCCGATTCTCAACTAATGAAAAACTGTTTTTT. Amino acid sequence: CASSRFSTNEKLFF.

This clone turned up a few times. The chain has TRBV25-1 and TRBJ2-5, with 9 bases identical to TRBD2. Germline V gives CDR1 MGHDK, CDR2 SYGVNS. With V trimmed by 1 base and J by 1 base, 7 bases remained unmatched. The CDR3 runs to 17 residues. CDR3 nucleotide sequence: TGTGCCAGCAGTGAATCCCCTAGCGGGACAGTCCAAGAGACCCAGTACTTC. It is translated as CASSESPSGTVQETQYF. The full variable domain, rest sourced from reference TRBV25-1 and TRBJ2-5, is EADIYQTPRYLVIGTGKKITLECSQTMGHDKMYWYQQDPGMELHLIHYSYGVNSTEKGDLSSESTVSRIRTEHFPLTLESARPSHTSQYLCASSESPSGTVQETQYFGPGTRLLVL.

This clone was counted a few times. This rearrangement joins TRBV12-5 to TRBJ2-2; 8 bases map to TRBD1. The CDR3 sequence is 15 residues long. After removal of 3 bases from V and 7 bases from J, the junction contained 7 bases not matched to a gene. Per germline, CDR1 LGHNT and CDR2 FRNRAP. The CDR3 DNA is TGTGCTAGTGGTTTACAGACAGGGGTTGGCGGGGAGCTGTTTTTT. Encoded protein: CASGLQTGVGGELFF. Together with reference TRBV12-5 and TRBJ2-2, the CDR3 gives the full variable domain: DARVTQTPRHKVTEMGQEVTMRCQPILGHNTVFWYRQTMMQGLELLAYFRNRAPLDDSGMPKDRFSAEMPDATLATLKIQPSEPRDSAVYFCASGLQTGVGGELFFGEGSRLTVL.

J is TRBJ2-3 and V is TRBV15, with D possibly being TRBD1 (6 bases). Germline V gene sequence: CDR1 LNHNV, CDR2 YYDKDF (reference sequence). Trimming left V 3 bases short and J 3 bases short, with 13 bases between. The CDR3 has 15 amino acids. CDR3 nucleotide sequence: TGTGCCACCAGCAGCGGGACATCAAGGACAGATACGCAGTATTTT. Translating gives CATSSGTSRTDTQYF.

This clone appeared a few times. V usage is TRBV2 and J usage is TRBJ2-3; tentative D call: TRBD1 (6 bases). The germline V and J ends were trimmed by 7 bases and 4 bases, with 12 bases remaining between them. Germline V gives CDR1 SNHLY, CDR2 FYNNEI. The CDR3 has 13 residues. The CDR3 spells CASTGQRPDTQYF. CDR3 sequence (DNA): TGTGCCAGCACTGGACAGCGTCCAGATACGCAGTATTTT.

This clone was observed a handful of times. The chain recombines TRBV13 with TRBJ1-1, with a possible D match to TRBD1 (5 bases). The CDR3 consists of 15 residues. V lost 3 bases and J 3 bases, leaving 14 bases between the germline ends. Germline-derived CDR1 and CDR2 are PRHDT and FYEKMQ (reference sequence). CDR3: CASSFLQGSYTEAFF. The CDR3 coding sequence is TGTGCCAGCAGCTTCCTGCAGGGATCATACACTGAAGCTTTCTTT.

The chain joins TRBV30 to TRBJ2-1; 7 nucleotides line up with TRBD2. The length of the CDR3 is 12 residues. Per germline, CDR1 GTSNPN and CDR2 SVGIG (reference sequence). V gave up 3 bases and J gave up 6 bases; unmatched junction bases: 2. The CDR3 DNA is TGTGCCTGGAGCCTAGCGGCCAATGAGCAGTTCTTC. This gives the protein CAWSLAANEQFF.

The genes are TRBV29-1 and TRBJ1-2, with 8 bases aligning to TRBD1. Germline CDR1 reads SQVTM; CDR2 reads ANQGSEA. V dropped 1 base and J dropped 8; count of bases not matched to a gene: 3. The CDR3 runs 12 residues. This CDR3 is CSVEVRQGGYTF. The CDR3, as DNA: TGCAGCGTTGAAGTCCGACAGGGGGGCTACACCTTC.

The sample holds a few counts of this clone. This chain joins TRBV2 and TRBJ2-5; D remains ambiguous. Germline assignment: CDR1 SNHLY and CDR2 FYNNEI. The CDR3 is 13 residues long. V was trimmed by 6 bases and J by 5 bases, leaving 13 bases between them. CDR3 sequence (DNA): TGTGCCAGCAGGCCGTTTATCACCGAGACCCAGTACTTC. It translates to CASRPFITETQYF.

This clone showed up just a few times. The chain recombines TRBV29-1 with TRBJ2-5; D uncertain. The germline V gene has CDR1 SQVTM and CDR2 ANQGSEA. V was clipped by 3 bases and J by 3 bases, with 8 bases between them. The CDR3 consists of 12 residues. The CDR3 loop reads CSVDFREETQYF. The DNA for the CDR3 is TGCAGCGTTGATTTCCGGGAAGAGACCCAGTACTTC.

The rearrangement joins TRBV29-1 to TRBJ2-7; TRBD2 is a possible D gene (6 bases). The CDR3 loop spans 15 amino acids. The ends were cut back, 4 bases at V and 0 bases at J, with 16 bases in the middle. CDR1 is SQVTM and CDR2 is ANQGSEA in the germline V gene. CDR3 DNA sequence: TGCAGCGTTGGCTTGACGGACTACTCCTCCTACGAGCAGTACTTC. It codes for CSVGLTDYSSYEQYF.

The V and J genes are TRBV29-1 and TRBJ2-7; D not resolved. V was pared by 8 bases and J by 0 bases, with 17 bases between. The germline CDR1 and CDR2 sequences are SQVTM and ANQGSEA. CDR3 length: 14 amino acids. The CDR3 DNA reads TGCAGCTTCTCTGGACCGCCGAGCTCCTACGAGCAGTACTTC. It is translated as CSFSGPPSSYEQYF.

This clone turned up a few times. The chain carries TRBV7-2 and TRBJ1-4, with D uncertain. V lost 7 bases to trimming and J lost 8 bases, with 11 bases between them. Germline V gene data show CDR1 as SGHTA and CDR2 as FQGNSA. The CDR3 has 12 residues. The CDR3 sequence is CASTPRGEKLFF. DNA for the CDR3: TGTGCCAGCACCCCGCGAGGCGAAAAACTGTTTTTT.

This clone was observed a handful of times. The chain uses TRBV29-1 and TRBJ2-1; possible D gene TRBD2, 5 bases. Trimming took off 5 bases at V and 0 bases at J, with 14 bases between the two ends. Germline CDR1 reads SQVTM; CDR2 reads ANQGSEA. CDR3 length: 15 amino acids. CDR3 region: CSVSGRSISYNEQFF. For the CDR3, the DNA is TGCAGCGTTAGCGGCAGAAGTATCTCCTACAATGAGCAGTTCTTC.

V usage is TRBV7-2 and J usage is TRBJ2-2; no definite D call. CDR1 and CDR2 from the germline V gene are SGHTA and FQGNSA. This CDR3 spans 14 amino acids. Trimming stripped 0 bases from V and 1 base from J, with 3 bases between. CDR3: CASSLALNTGELFF. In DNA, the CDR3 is TGTGCCAGCAGCTTAGCGCTGAACACCGGGGAGCTGTTTTTT.

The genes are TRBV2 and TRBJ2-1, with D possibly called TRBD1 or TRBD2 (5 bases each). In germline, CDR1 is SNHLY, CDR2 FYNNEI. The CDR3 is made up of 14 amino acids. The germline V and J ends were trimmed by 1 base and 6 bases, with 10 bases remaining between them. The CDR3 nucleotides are TGTGCCAGCAGTGAAGTCAGGGAGTCCAATGAGCAGTTCTTC. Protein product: CASSEVRESNEQFF.

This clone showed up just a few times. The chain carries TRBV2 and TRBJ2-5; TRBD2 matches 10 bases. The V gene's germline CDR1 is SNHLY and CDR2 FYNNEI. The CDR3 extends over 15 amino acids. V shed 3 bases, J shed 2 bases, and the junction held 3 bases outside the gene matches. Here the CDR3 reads CASSDRTSGQETQYF. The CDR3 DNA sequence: TGTGCCAGCAGTGATAGGACTAGCGGACAAGAGACCCAGTACTTC.